This T cell receptor beta chain was retrieved from a study of early T cells in non-severe SARS-CoV-2 infection. TCRdb reprocessed the 5' RACE reads with MiXCR, giving one entry per CDR3 protein. The repertoire consists of about 53,000 distinct CDR3 sequences, with around 12% occurring once and the leading ten covering about 2.7%. Germline V gene data show CDR1 as DFQATT and CDR2 as SNEGSKA (reference sequence). The trim removed 5 bases at V and 3 bases at J, leaving 10 bases unmatched. The length of the CDR3 is 15 residues. The genes are TRBV20-1 and TRBJ2-7; 10 bases match TRBD2. The sequence derives from an adult who was a healthcare worker with PCR-confirmed SARS-CoV-2 infection or an uninfected control (not recorded which). Sequencing used whole blood, obtained at baseline. This chain's CDR3 is CSALKSSGSVYEQYF. In DNA form, the CDR3 reads TGCAGTGCTTTAAAGTCTAGCGGGAGTGTCTACGAGCAGTACTTC.